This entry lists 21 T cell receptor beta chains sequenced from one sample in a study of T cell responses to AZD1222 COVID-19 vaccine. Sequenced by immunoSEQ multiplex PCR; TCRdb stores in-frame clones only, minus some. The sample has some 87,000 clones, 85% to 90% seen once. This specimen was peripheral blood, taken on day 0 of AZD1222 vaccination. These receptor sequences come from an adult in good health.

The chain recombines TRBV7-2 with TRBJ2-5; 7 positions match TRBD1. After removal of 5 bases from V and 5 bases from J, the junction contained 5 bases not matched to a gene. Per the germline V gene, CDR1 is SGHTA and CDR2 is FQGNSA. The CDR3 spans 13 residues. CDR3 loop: CASSHDRVETQYF. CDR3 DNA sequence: TGTGCCAGCAGCCATGACAGGGTTGAGACCCAGTACTTC. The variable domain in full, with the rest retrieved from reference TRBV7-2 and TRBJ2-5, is GAGVSQSPSNKVTEKGKDVELRCDPISGHTALYWYRQSLGQGLEFLIYFQGNSAPDKSGLPSDRFSAERTGGSVSTLTIQRTQQEDSAVYLCASSHDRVETQYFGPGTRLLVL.

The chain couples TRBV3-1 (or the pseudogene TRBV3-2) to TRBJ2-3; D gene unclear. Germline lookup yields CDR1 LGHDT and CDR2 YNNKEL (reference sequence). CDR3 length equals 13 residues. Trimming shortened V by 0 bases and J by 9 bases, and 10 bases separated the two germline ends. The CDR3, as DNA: TGTGCCAGCAGCCAAGAGGGAATCAAAACGCAGTATTTT. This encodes CASSQEGIKTQYF.

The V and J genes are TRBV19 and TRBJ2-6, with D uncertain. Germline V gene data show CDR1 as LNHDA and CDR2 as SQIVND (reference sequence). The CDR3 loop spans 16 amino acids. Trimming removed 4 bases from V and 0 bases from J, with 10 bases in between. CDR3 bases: TGTGCCAGTAGTAAGGCAGCCAGCTCTGGGGCCAACGTCCTGACTTTC. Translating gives CASSKAASSGANVLTF.

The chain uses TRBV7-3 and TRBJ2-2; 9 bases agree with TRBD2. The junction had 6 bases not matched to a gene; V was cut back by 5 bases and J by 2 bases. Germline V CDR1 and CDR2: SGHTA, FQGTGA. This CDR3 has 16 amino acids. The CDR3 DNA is TGTGCCAGCAGCCCCTGGCGGGAGGGCAACACCGGGGAGCTGTTTTTT. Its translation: CASSPWREGNTGELFF.

CDR3: CASRQTGIYGYTF. DNA of the CDR3: TGTGCCAGTAGGCAGACAGGGATCTATGGCTACACCTTC. V gene TRBV19 combines with J gene TRBJ1-2; TRBD1 aligns across 7 bases. The CDR3 contains 13 residues. After removal of 6 bases from V and 4 bases from J, the junction contained 5 bases not matched to a gene. CDR1 and CDR2 from the germline V gene are LNHDA and SQIVND (reference sequence).

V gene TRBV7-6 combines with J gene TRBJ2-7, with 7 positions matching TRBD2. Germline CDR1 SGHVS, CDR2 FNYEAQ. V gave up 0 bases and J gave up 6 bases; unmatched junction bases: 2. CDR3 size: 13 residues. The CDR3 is CASSLAGRAEQYF. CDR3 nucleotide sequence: TGTGCCAGCAGCTTAGCTGGGAGGGCCGAGCAGTACTTC.

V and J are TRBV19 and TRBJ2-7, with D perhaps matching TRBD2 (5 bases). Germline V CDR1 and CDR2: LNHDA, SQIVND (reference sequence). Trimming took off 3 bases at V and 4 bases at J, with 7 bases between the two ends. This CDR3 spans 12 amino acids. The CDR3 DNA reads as TGTGCCAGTAGTATCCCGGGGTACGAGCAGTACTTC. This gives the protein CASSIPGYEQYF.

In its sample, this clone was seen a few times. The CDR3 loop reads CASSLFTEAFF. In nucleotides, the CDR3 is TGTGCCAGCAGCTTATTCACTGAAGCTTTCTTT. The V call is TRBV7-9, the J call TRBJ1-1; D is ambiguous. Looked up from germline, CDR1 is SEHNR and CDR2 is FQNEAQ (reference sequence). This CDR3 spans 11 amino acids. V gave up 2 bases and J gave up 4 bases, with 2 bases separating them.

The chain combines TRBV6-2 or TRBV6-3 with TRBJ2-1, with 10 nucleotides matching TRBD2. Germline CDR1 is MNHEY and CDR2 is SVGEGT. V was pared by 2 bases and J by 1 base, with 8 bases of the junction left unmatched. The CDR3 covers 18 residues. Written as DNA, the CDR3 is TGTGCCAGCAGTTACGCTTTACTAGCGGGATGGTCCTACAATGAGCAGTTCTTC. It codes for CASSYALLAGWSYNEQFF.

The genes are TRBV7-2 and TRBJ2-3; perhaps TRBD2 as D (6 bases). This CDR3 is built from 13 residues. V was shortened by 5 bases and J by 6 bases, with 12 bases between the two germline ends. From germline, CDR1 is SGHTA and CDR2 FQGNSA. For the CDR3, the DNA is TGTGCCAGCAGCATCTCTCGGGAGGATACGCAGTATTTT. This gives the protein CASSISREDTQYF.

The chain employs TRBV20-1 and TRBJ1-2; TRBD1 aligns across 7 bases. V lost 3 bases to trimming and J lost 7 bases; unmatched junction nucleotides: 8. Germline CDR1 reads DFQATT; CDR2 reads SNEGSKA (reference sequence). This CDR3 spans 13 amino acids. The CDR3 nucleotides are TGCAGTGCTAGTCGTGAGGGGGCCGGTGGCTACACCTTC. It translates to CSASREGAGGYTF.

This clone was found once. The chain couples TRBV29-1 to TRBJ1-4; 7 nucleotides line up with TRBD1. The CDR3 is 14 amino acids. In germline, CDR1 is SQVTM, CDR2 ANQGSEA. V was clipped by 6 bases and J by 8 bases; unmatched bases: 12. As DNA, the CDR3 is TGCAGCGTCGTCGACAGGGATTGGGGAGAAAAACTGTTTTTT. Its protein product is CSVVDRDWGEKLFF.

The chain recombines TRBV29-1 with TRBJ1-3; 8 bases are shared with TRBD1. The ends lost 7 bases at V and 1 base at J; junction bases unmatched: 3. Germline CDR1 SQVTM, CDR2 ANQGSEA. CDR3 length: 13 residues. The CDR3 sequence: CSARTGSGNTIYF. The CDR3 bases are TGCAGCGCCAGGACAGGGTCTGGAAACACCATATATTTT.

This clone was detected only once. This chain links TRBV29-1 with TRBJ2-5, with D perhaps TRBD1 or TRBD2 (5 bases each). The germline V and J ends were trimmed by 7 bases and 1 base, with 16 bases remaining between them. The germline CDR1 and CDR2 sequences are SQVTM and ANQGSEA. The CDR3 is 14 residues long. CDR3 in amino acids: CSGKRGTSQETQYF. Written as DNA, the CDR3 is TGCAGCGGCAAACGGGGCACCTCCCAAGAGACCCAGTACTTC.

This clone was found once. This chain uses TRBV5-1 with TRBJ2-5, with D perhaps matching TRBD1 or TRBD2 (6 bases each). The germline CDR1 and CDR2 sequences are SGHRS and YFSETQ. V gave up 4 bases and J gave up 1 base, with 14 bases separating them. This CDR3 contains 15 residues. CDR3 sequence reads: CASSQGGLPQETQYF. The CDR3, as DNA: TGCGCCAGCAGCCAAGGGGGACTGCCCCAAGAGACCCAGTACTTC.

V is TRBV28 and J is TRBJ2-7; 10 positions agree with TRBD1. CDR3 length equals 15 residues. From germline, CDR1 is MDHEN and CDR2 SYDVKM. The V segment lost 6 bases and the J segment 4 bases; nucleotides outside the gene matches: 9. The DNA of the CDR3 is TGTGCCAGCAGGACAGGGGGCGTGCATTTGTACGAGCAGTACTTC. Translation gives CASRTGGVHLYEQYF.

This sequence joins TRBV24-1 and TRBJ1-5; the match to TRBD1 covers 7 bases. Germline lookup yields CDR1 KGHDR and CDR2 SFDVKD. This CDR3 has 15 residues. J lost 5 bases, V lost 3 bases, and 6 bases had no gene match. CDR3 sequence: CATSDGGGADQPQHF. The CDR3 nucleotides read TGTGCCACCAGTGATGGAGGGGGCGCGGATCAGCCCCAGCATTTT.

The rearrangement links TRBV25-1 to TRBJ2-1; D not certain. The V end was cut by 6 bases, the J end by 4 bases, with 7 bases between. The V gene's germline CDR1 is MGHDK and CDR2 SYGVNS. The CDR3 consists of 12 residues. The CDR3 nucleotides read TGTGCCAGCAGCGGGTGGTACAATGAGCAGTTCTTC. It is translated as CASSGWYNEQFF.

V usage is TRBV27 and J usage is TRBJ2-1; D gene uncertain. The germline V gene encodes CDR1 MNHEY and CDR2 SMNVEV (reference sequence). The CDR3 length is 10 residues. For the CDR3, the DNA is TGTCTCTCCTCTCCAAGGGAGCAGTTCTTC. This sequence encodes CLSSPREQFF.

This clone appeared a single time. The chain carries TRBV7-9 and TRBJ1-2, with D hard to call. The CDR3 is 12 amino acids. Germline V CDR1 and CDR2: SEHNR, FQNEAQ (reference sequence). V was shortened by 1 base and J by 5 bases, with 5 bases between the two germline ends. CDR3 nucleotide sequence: TGTGCCAGCAGCTTAGGTAGATATGGCTACACCTTC. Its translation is CASSLGRYGYTF.

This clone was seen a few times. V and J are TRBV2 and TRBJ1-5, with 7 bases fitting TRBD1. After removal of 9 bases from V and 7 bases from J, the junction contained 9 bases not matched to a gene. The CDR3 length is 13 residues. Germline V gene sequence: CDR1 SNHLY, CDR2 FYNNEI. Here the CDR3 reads CASRQGLGQPQHF. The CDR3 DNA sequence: TGTGCCAGTAGACAGGGACTGGGCCAGCCCCAGCATTTT.